Sequencing of this T cell receptor beta chain was carried out in a study of blood T cell repertoires in COVID-19. CDR1 and CDR2 from the germline V gene are SGHTA and FQGNSA. Trimming removed 1 base at V and 1 base at J, with 10 bases between. The CDR3 totals 16 residues. Original processing notes: Estimates of nucleated cell counts were drawn from the amplification of reference gene primers. TCRdb's copy holds only in-frame clones and misses some; the assay was immunoSEQ multiplex PCR. From that table come the V and J calls and clone size; the DNA was used to work out D and trimming. The sample consists of about 140,000 clones, roughly 80% of them appearing once.

This rearrangement joins TRBV7-2 to TRBJ2-2, with a possible D match to TRBD1 (6 bases). The receptor was derived from a middle-aged woman who had recovered from COVID-19. Material for sequencing was PBMCs or T cells enriched from blood (not recorded which). The CDR3 DNA sequence: TGTGCCAGCAGCTTAGGGGACACCCTGAACACCGGGGAGCTGTTTTTT. Translating gives CASSLGDTLNTGELFF.